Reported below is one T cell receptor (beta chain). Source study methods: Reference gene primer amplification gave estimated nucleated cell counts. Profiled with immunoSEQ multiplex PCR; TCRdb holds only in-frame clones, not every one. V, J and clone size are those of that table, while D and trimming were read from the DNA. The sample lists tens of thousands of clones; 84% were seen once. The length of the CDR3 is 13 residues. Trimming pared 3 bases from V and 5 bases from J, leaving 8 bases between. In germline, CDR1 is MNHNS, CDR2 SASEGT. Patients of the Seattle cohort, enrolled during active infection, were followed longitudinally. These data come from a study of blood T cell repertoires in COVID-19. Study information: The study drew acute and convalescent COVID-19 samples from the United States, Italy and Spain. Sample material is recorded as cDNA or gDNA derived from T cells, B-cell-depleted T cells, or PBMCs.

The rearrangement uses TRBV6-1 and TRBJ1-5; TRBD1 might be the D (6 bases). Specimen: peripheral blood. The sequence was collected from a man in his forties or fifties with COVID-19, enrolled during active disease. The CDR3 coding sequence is TGTGCCAGCAGTGATACAGGGTATCAGCCCCAGCATTTT. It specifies CASSDTGYQPQHF.